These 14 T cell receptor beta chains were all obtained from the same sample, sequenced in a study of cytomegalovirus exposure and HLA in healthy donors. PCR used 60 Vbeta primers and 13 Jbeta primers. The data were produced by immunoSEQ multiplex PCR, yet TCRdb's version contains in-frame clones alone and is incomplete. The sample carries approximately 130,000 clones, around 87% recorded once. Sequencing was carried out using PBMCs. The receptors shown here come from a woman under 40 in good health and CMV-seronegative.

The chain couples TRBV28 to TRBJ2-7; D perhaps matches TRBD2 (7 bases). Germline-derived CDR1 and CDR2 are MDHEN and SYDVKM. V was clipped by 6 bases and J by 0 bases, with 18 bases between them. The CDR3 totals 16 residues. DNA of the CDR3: TGTGCCAGCAGCCTAGGGGGGGGCTTAAGCTCCTACGAGCAGTACTTC. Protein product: CASSLGGGLSSYEQYF.

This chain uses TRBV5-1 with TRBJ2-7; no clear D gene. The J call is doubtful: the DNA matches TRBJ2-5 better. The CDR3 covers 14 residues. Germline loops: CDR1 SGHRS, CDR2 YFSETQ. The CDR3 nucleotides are TGCGCCAGCAGCTCCATTGTTTCGGGAGAGACCCAGTACTTC. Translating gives CASSSIVSGETQYF.

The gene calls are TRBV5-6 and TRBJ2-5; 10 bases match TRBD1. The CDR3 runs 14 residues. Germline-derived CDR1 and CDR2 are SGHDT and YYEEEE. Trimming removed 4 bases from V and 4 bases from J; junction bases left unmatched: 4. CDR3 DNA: TGTGCCAGCAGCCGGGGACAGGGGATAGAGACCCAGTACTTC. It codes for CASSRGQGIETQYF.

The CDR3 sequence: CASSRATGSGGELFF. CDR3 in DNA: TGCGCCAGCAGCCGAGCGACAGGGTCGGGCGGGGAGCTGTTTTTT. The J gene is TRBJ2-2, the V gene TRBV4-1; 7 bases match TRBD1. V shed 4 bases and J 7 bases; nucleotides not matched to a gene: 9. Germline V gene data show CDR1 as MGHRA and CDR2 as YSYEKL. The CDR3 loop spans 15 amino acids.

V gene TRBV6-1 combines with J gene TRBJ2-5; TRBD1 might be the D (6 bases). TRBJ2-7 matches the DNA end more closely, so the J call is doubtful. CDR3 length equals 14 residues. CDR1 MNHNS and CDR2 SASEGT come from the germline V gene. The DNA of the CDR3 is TGTGCCAGCAGTGAAGGTGGGACAAACTACGAGCAGTACTTC. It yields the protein CASSEGGTNYEQYF.

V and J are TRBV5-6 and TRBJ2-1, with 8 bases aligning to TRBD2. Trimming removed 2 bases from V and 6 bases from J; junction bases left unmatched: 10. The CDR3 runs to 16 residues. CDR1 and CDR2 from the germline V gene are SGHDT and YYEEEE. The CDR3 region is CASSFLAGGFGNEQFF. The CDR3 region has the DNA TGTGCCAGCAGCTTTCTTGCGGGGGGATTCGGCAATGAGCAGTTCTTC.

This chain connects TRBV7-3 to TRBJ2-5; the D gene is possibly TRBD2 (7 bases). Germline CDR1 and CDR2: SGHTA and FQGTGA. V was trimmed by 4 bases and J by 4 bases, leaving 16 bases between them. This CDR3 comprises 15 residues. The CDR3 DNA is TGTGCCAGCAGCTACCTCGGGGGGCGCGGAGAGACCCAGTACTTC. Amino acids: CASSYLGGRGETQYF.

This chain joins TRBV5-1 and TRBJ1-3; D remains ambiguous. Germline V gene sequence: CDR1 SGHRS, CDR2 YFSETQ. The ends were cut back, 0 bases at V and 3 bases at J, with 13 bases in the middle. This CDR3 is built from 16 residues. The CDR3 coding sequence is TGCGCCAGCAGCTTGGGACCCGGGTCTCTTGGAAACACCATATATTTT. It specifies CASSLGPGSLGNTIYF.

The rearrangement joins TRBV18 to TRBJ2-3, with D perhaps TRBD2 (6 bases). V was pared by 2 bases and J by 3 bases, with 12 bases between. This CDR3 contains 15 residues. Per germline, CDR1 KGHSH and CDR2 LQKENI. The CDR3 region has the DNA TGTGCCAGCTCACCATCGCCTAGCGCTACAGATACGCAGTATTTT. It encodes CASSPSPSATDTQYF. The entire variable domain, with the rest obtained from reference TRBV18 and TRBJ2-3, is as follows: NAGVMQNPRHLVRRRGQEARLRCSPMKGHSHVYWYRQLPEEGLKFMVYLQKENIIDESGMPKERFSAEFPKEGPSILRIQQVVRGDSAAYFCASSPSPSATDTQYFGPGTRLTVL.

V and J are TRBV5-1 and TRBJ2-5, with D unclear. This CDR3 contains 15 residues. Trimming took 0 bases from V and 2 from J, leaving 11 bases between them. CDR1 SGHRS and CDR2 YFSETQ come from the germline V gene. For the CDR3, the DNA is TGCGCCAGCAGCTTGGGGAGCAACCTACAAGAGACCCAGTACTTC. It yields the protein CASSLGSNLQETQYF.

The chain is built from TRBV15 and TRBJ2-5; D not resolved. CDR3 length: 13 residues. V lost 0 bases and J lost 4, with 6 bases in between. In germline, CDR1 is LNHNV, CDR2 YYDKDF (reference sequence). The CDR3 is CATSRESGETQYF. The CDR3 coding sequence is TGTGCCACCAGCAGAGAGAGTGGAGAGACCCAGTACTTC.

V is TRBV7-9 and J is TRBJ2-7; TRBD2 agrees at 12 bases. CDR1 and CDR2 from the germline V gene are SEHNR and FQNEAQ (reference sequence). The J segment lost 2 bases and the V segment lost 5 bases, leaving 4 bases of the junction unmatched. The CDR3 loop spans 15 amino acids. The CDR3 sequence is CASSQGLAGPYEQYF. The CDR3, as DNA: TGTGCCAGCAGCCAAGGACTAGCGGGGCCCTACGAGCAGTACTTC.

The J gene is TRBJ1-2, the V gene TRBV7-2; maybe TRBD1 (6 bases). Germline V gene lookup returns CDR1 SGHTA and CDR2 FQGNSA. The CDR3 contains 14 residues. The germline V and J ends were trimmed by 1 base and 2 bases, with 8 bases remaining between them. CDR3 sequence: CASSLGQVNYGYTF. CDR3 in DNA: TGTGCCAGCAGCTTAGGACAGGTCAACTATGGCTACACCTTC.

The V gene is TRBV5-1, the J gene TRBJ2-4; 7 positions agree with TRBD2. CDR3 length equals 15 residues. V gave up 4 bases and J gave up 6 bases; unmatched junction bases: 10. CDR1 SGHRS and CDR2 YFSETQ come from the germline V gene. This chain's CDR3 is CASSPQRGVPNIQYF. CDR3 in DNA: TGCGCCAGCAGCCCCCAGCGGGGAGTACCAAACATTCAGTACTTC. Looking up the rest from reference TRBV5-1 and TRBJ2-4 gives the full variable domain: KAGVTQTPRYLIKTRGQQVTLSCSPISGHRSVSWYQQTPGQGLQFLFEYFSETQRNKGNFPGRFSGRQFSNSRSEMNVSTLELGDSALYLCASSPQRGVPNIQYFGAGTRLSVL.